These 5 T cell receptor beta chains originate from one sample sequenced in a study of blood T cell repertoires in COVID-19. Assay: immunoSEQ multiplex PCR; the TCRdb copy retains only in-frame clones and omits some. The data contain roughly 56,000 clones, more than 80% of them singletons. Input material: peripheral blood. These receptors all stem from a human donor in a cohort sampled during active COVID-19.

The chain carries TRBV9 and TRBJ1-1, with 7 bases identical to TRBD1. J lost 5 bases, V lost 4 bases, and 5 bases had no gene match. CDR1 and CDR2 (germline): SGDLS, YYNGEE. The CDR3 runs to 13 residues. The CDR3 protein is CASSTGVGTEAFF. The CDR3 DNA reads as TGTGCCAGCAGCACAGGGGTTGGTACTGAAGCTTTCTTT.

The CDR3 sequence: CASSPEQGQETQYF. Written as DNA, the CDR3 is TGTGCCAGCTCACCGGAACAGGGCCAAGAGACCCAGTACTTC. The J gene is TRBJ2-5, the V gene TRBV18, with a possible D match to TRBD1 (6 bases). Germline CDR1 is KGHSH and CDR2 is LQKENI. V was clipped by 3 bases and J by 1 base, with 9 bases between them. The CDR3 contains 14 residues. Based on the CDR3 plus reference TRBV18 and TRBJ2-5, the full variable domain is NAGVMQNPRHLVRRRGQEARLRCSPMKGHSHVYWYRQLPEEGLKFMVYLQKENIIDESGMPKERFSAEFPKEGPSILRIQQVVRGDSAAYFCASSPEQGQETQYFGPGTRLLVL.

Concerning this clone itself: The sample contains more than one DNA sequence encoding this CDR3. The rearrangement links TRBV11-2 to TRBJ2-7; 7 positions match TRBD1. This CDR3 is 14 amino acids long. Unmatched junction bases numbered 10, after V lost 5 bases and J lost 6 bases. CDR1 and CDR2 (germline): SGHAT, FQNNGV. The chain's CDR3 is CASSTTLGGPEQYF. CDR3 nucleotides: TGTGCCAGCAGCACGACGCTAGGGGGCCCCGAGCAGTACTTC. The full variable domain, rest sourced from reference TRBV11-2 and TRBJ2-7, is EAGVAQSPRYKIIEKRQSVAFWCNPISGHATLYWYQQILGQGPKLLIQFQNNGVVDDSQLPKDRFSAERLKGVDSTLKIQPAKLEDSAVYLCASSTTLGGPEQYFGPGTRLTVT.

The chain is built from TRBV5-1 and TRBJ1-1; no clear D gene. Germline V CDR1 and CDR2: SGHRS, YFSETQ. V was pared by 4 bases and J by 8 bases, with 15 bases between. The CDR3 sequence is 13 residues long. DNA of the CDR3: TGCGCCAGCAGCACTACTCGAGCCGGGGAAGCTTTCTTT. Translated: CASSTTRAGEAFF.

The CDR3 coding sequence is TGCGCCAGCAGCTTATTGCCAGATATGCTAGCCAAAAACATTCAGTACTTC. This gives the protein CASSLLPDMLAKNIQYF. This rearrangement joins TRBV5-1 to TRBJ2-4, with D hard to call. This CDR3 contains 17 residues. The ends were cut back, 2 bases at V and 0 bases at J, with 15 bases in the middle. CDR1 is SGHRS and CDR2 is YFSETQ in the germline V gene.